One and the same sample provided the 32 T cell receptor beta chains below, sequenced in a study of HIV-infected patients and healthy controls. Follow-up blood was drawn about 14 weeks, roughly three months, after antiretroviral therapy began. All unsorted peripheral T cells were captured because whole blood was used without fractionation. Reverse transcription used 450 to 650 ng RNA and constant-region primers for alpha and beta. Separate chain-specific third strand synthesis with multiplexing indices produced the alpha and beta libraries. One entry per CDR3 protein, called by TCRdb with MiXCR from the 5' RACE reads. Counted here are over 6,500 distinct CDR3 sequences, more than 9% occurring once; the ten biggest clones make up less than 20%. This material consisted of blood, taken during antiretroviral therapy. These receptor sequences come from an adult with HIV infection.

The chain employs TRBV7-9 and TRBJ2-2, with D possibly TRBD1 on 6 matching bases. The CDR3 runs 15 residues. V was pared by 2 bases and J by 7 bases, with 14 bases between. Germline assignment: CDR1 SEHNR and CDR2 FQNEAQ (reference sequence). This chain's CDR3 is CASSLRTQGVGELFF. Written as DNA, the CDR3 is TGTGCCAGCAGCTTACGCACACAGGGCGTCGGGGAGCTGTTTTTT.

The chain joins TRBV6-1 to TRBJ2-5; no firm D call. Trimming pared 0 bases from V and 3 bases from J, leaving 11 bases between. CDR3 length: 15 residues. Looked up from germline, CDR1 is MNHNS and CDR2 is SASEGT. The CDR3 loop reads CASSEAGGVEETQYF. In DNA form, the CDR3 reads TGTGCCAGCAGTGAAGCTGGTGGAGTGGAAGAGACCCAGTACTTC.

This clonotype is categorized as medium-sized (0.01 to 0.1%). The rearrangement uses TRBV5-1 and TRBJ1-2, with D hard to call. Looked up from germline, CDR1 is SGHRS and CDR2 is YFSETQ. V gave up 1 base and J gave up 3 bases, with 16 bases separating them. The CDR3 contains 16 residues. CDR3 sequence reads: CASSLFRPQRHYGYTF. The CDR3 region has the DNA TGCGCCAGCAGCTTGTTCAGGCCCCAGAGGCACTATGGCTACACCTTC. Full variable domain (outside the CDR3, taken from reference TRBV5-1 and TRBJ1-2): KAGVTQTPRYLIKTRGQQVTLSCSPISGHRSVSWYQQTPGQGLQFLFEYFSETQRNKGNFPGRFSGRQFSNSRSEMNVSTLELGDSALYLCASSLFRPQRHYGYTFGSGTRLTVV.

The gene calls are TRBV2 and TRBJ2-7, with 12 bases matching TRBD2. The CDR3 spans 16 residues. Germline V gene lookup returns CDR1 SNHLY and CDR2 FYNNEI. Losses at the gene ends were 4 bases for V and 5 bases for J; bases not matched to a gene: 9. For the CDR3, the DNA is TGTGCCAGCAGTGTTCACGAGGGACTAGCGGGTAACGAGCAGTACTTC. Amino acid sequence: CASSVHEGLAGNEQYF.

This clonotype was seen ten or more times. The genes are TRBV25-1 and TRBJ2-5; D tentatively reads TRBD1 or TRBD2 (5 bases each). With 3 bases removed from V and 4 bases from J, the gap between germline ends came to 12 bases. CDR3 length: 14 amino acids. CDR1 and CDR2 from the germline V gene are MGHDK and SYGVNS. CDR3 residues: CASSDLGPAETQYF. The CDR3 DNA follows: TGTGCCAGCAGTGACTTGGGACCTGCAGAGACCCAGTACTTC.

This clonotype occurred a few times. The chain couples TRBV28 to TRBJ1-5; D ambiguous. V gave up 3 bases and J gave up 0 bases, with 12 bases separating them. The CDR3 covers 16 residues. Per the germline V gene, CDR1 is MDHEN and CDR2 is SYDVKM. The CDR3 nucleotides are TGTGCCAGCAGTTTGAGGTTGGGTTATAGCAATCAGCCCCAGCATTTT. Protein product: CASSLRLGYSNQPQHF. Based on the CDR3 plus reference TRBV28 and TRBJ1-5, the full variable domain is DVKVTQSSRYLVKRTGEKVFLECVQDMDHENMFWYRQDPGLGLRLIYFSYDVKMKEKGDIPEGYSVSREKKERFSLILESASTNQTSMYLCASSLRLGYSNQPQHFGDGTRLSIL.

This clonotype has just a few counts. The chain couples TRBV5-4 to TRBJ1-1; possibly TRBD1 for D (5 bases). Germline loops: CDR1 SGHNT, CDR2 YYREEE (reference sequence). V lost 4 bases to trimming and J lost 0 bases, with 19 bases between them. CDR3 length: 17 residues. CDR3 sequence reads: CASSPRGHLSMNTEAFF. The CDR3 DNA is TGTGCCAGCAGCCCTAGAGGACACCTAAGCATGAACACTGAAGCTTTCTTT.

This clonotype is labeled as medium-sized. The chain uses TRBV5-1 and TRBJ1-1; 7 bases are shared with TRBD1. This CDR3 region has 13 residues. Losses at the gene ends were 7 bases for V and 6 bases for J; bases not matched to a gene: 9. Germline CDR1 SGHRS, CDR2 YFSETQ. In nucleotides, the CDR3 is TGCGCCAGCCGACAGGGTTTGAGTTCTGAAGCTTTCTTT. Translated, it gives CASRQGLSSEAFF.

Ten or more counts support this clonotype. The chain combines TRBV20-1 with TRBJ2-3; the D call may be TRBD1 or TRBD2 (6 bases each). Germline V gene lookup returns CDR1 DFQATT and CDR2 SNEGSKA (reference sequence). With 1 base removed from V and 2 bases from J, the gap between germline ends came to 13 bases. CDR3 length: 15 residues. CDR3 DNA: TGCAGTGCTAGAGGGGGGGCCTATTCCACAGATACGCAGTATTTT. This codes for CSARGGAYSTDTQYF.

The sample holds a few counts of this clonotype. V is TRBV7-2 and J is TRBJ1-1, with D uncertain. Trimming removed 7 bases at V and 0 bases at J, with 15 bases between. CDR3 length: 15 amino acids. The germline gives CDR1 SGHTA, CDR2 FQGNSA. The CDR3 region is CASIPARALNTEAFF. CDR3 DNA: TGTGCCAGCATCCCCGCTAGGGCCCTGAACACTGAAGCTTTCTTT.

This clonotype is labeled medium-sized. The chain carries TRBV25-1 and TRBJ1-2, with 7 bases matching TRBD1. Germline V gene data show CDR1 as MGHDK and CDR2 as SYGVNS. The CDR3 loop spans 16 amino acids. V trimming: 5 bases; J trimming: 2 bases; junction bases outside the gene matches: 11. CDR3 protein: CASSPKNRGPNYGYTF. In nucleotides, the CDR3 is TGTGCCAGCAGTCCTAAAAACAGGGGTCCCAACTATGGCTACACCTTC.

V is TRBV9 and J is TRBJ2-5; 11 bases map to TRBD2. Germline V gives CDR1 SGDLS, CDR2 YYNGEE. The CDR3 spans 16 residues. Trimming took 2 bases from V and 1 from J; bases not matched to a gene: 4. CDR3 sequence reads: CASSVPSGGLQETQYF. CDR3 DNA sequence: TGTGCCAGCAGCGTCCCTAGCGGGGGGCTCCAAGAGACCCAGTACTTC.

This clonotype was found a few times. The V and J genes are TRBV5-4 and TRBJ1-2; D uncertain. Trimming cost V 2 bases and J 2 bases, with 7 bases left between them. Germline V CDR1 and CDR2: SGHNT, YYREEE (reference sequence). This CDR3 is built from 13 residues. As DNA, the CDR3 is TGTGCCAGCAGCTTATCCCGCAACTATGGCTACACCTTC. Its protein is CASSLSRNYGYTF.

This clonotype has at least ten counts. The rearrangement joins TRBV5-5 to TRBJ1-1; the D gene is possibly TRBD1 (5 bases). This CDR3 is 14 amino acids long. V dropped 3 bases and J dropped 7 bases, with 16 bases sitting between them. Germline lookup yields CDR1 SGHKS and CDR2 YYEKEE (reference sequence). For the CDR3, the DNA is TGTGCCAGCAGCTCCCAGGGTACCCGTTTTGAAGCTTTCTTT. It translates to CASSSQGTRFEAFF.

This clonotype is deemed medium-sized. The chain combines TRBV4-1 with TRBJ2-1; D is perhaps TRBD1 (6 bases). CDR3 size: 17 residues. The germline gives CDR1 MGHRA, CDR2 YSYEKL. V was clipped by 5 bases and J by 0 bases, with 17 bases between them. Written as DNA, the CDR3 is TGCGCCAGCAGCTTGGGCAGGGGCACATCCTCCTACAATGAGCAGTTCTTC. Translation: CASSLGRGTSSYNEQFF.

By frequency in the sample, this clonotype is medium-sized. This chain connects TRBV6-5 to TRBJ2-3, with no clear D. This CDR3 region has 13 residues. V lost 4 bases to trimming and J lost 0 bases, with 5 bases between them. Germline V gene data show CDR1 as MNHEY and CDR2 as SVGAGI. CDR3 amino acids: CASSWDSTDTQYF. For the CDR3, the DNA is TGTGCCAGCAGTTGGGATAGCACAGATACGCAGTATTTT.

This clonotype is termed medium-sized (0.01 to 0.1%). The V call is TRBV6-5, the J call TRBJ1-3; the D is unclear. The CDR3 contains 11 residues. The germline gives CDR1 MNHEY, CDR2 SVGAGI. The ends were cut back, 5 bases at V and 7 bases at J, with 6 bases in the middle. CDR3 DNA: TGTGCCAGCAGTAAAAGGAACACCATATATTTT. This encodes CASSKRNTIYF.

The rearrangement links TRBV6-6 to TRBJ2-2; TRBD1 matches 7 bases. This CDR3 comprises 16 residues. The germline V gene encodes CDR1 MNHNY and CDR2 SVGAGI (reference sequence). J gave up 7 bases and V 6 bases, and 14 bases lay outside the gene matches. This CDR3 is CASSPPAGGSIGELFF. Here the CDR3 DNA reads TGTGCCAGCAGCCCCCCGGCAGGGGGAAGTATCGGGGAGCTGTTTTTT.

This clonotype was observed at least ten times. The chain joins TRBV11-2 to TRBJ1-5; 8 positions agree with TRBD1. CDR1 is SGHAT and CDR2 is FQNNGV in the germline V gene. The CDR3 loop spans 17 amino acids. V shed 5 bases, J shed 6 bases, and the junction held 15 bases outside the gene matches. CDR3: CASSPESGGAAIQPQHF. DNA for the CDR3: TGTGCCAGCAGCCCGGAGTCAGGGGGCGCCGCTATTCAGCCCCAGCATTTT. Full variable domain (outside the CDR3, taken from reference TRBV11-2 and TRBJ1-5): EAGVAQSPRYKIIEKRQSVAFWCNPISGHATLYWYQQILGQGPKLLIQFQNNGVVDDSQLPKDRFSAERLKGVDSTLKIQPAKLEDSAVYLCASSPESGGAAIQPQHFGDGTRLSIL.

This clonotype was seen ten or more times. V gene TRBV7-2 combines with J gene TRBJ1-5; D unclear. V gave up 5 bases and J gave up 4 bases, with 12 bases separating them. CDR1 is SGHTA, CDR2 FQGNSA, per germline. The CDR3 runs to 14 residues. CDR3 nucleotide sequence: TGTGCCAGCAGCCCAGCGGTAGGAAATCAGCCCCAGCATTTT. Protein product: CASSPAVGNQPQHF.

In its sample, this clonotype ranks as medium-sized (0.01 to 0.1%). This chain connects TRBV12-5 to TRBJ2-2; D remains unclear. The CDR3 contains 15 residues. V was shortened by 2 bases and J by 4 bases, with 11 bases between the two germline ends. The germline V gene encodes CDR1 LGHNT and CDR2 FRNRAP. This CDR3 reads CASGLTTRRTGELFF. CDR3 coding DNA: TGTGCTAGTGGTTTGACAACCCGACGCACCGGGGAGCTGTTTTTT.

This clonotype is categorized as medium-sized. CDR3: CASSPIDRASGQYF. In DNA form, the CDR3 reads TGTGCCAGCTCACCTATCGACAGGGCTTCGGGGCAGTACTTC. The chain links TRBV18 to TRBJ2-7; 7 nucleotides match TRBD1. Trimming removed 3 bases from V and 9 bases from J; junction bases left unmatched: 11. This CDR3 region has 14 residues. Germline assignment: CDR1 KGHSH and CDR2 LQKENI.

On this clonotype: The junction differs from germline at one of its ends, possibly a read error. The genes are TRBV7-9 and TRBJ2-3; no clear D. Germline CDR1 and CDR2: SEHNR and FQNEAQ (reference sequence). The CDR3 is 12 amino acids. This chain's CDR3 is CASRPGTDTQYF. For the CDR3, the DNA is TGTGCCAGCAGGCCAGGCACGGATACGCAGTATTTT.

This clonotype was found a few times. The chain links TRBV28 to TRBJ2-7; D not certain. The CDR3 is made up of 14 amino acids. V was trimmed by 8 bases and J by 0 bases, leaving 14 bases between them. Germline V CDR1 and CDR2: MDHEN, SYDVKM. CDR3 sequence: CASQGNGRSYEQYF. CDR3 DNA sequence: TGTGCCAGCCAAGGCAACGGCCGCTCCTACGAGCAGTACTTC.

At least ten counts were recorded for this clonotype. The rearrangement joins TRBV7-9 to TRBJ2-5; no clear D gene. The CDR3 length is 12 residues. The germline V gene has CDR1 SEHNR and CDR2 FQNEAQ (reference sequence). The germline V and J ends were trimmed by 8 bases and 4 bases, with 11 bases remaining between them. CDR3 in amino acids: CASAGQVETQYF. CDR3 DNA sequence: TGTGCCAGCGCCGGGCAGGTAGAGACCCAGTACTTC.

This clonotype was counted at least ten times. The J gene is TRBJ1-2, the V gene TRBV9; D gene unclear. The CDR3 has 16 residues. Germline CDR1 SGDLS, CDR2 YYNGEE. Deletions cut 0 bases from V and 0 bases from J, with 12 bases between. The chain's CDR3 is CASSVDLRTTNYGYTF. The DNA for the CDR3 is TGTGCCAGCAGCGTAGATCTGAGGACCACTAACTATGGCTACACCTTC.

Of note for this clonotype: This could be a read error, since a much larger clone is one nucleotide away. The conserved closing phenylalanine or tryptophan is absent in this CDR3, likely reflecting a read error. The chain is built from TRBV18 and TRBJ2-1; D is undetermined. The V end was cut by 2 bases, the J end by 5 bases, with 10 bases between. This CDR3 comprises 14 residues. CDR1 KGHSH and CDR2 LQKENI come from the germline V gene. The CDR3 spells CASSPGLDHNEQFY. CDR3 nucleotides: TGTGCCAGCTCACCAGGGCTTGACCACAATGAGCAGTTCTAC.

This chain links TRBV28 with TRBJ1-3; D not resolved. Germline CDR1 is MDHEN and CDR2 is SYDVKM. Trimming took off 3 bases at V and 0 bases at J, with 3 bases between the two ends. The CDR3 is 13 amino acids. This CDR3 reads CASSFASGNTIYF. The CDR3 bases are TGTGCCAGCAGTTTCGCCTCTGGAAACACCATATATTTT.

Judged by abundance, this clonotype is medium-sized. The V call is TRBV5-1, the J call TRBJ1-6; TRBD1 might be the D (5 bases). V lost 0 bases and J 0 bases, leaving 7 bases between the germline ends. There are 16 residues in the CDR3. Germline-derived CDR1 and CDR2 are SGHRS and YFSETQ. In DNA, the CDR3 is TGCGCCAGCAGCTTGGGGGGGAACTCCTATAATTCACCCCTCCACTTT. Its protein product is CASSLGGNSYNSPLHF.

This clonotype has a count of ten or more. The CDR3 loop reads CASTPSRYEQYF. CDR3 nucleotides: TGCGCCAGCACCCCGTCCCGGTACGAGCAGTACTTC. J is TRBJ2-7 and V is TRBV10-2, with D unclear. The CDR3 runs 12 residues. Germline CDR1 and CDR2: WSHSY and SAAADI. V lost 7 bases and J lost 4, with 11 bases in between.

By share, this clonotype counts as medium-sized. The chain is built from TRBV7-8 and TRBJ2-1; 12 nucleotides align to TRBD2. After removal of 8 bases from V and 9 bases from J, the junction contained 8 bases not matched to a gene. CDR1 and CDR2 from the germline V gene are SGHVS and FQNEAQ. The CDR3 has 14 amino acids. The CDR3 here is CASGPLAGGLEQFF. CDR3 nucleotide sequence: TGTGCCAGCGGTCCACTAGCGGGGGGACTTGAGCAGTTCTTC.

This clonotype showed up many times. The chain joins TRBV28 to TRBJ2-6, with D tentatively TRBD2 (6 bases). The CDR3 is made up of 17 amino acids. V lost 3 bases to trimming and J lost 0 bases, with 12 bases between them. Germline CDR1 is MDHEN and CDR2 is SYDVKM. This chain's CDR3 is CASSFKGRSSGANVLTF. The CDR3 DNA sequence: TGTGCCAGCAGTTTTAAGGGGAGGTCCTCTGGGGCCAACGTCCTGACTTTC.